The rows below give T cell receptor beta chains drawn from one sample of a study of blood T cell repertoires in COVID-19. Measured with immunoSEQ multiplex PCR; TCRdb has only the in-frame clones, and not every one. The repertoire holds about 64,000 clones, with approximately 78% as singletons. Sequenced: peripheral blood. The receptors originated from a man in his sixties with COVID-19, enrolled during active disease. Each CDR3 is given with its conserved first and last residue. The order of the fields is J gene, clone size, V gene, D gene, CDR3 DNA, CDR3 protein. The D gene is left open where the match is weak. A clone size is listed for some rows: how often the clone was seen (once, few, many), or a class if it is expanded.

j_gene: TRBJ1-2; abundance: few; v_gene: TRBV27; d_gene: NA; CDR3nt: TGTGCCAGCAGTTCGGCGTTAGGGAGGGCCTATGGCTACACCTTC; CDR3aa: CASSSALGRAYGYTF
j_gene: TRBJ2-7; abundance: NA; v_gene: TRBV27; d_gene: TRBD2; CDR3nt: TGTGCCAGCAGTTCCCAGCGGGGCCACGAGCAGTACTTC; CDR3aa: CASSSQRGHEQYF
j_gene: TRBJ1-5; abundance: NA; v_gene: TRBV20-1; d_gene: TRBD1; CDR3nt: TGCAGTGCTAGTGACGGGACAGGTGGGGATCAGCCCCAGCATTTT; CDR3aa: CSASDGTGGDQPQHF
j_gene: TRBJ1-1; abundance: NA; v_gene: TRBV7-2; d_gene: TRBD1; CDR3nt: TGTGCCAGCAGCTTAGATAGGGGGCCTATGAACACTGAAGCTTTCTTT; CDR3aa: CASSLDRGPMNTEAFF
j_gene: TRBJ2-7; abundance: NA; v_gene: TRBV7-9; d_gene: TRBD1; CDR3nt: TGTGCCAGCAGCCTCGACAGGGTCTACGAGCAGTACTTC; CDR3aa: CASSLDRVYEQYF
j_gene: TRBJ2-2; abundance: NA; v_gene: TRBV6-2/TRBV6-3; d_gene: NA; CDR3nt: TGTGCCAGCAGTTACTCGACGACTTACACCGGGGAGCTGTTTTTT; CDR3aa: CASSYSTTYTGELFF
j_gene: TRBJ2-7; abundance: NA; v_gene: TRBV20-1; d_gene: NA; CDR3nt: TGCAGTGCTAGTGAGGGGGGGTGGTACGAGCAGTACTTC; CDR3aa: CSASEGGWYEQYF
j_gene: TRBJ1-5; abundance: NA; v_gene: TRBV15; d_gene: TRBD1; CDR3nt: TGTGCCACCAGCAAAAAGGGGGCTGAGGGTCAGCCCCAGCATTTT; CDR3aa: CATSKKGAEGQPQHF
j_gene: TRBJ2-2; abundance: few; v_gene: TRBV6-4; d_gene: NA; CDR3nt: TGTGCCAGCAGTGATCGGGACACCCGGGACACCGGGGAGCTGTTTTTT; CDR3aa: CASSDRDTRDTGELFF
j_gene: TRBJ1-2; abundance: once; v_gene: TRBV19; d_gene: TRBD1; CDR3nt: TGTGCCAGTAGTATAGACCGGGACAGGGGTAACTATGGCTACACCTTC; CDR3aa: CASSIDRDRGNYGYTF
j_gene: TRBJ1-6; abundance: NA; v_gene: TRBV5-6; d_gene: NA; CDR3nt: TGTGCCAGCAGCTTGTACCAGGGATCGGGTCATAATTCACCCCTCCACTTT; CDR3aa: CASSLYQGSGHNSPLHF
j_gene: TRBJ2-3; abundance: NA; v_gene: TRBV7-8; d_gene: NA; CDR3nt: TGTGCCAGCAGCCGACAGGTCCCAGATACGCAGTATTTT; CDR3aa: CASSRQVPDTQYF
j_gene: TRBJ2-2; abundance: NA; v_gene: TRBV7-2; d_gene: TRBD2; CDR3nt: TGTGCCAGCAGCCCGCAGCGGGGAGCGTGGACCGGGGAGCTGTTTTTT; CDR3aa: CASSPQRGAWTGELFF
j_gene: TRBJ2-6; abundance: NA; v_gene: TRBV5-1; d_gene: NA; CDR3nt: TGCGCCAGCAGCTTGATTCAGGGTGCCGGGGCCAACGTCCTGACTTTC; CDR3aa: CASSLIQGAGANVLTF
j_gene: TRBJ1-2; abundance: once; v_gene: TRBV19; d_gene: NA; CDR3nt: TGTGCCAGTAGTATAACTCTTCCCCCAACAGTCTATGGCTACACCTTC; CDR3aa: CASSITLPPTVYGYTF
j_gene: TRBJ2-7; abundance: NA; v_gene: TRBV28; d_gene: TRBD1; CDR3nt: TGTGCCAGCAGTGGGACAGGGAACGAGCAGTACTTC; CDR3aa: CASSGTGNEQYF